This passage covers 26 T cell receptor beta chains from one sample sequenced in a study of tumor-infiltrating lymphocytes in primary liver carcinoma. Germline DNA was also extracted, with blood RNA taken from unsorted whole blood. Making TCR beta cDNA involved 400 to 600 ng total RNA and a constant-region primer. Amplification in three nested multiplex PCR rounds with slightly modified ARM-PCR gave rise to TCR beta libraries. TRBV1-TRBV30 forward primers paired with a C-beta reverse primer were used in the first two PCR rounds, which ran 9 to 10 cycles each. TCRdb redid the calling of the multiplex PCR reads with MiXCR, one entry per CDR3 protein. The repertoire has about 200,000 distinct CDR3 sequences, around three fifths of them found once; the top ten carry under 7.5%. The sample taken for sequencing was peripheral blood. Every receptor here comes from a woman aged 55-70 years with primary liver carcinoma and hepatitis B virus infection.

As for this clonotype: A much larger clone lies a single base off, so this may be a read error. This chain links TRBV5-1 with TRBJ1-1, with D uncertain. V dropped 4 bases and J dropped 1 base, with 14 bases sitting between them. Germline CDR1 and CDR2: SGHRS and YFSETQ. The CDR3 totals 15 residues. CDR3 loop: CASSPRLTPNTEAFF. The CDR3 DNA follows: TGCGCCAGCAGCCCTCGGCTGACTCCGAACACTGAAGCTTTCTTT.

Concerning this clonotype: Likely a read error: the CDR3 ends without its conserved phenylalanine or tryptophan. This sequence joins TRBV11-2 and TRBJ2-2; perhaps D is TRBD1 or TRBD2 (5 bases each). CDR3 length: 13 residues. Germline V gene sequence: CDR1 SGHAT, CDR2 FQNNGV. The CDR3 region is CVSSLDRTGGLFL. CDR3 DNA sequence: TGTGTCAGCAGCTTAGATAGGACTGGGGGGCTGTTTCTT.

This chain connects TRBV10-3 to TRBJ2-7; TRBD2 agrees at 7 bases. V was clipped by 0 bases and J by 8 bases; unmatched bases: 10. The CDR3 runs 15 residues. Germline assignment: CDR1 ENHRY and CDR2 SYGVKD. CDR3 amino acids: CAISESGLADYKQYF. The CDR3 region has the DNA TGTGCCATCAGTGAGTCCGGGCTAGCGGATTACAAGCAGTACTTC.

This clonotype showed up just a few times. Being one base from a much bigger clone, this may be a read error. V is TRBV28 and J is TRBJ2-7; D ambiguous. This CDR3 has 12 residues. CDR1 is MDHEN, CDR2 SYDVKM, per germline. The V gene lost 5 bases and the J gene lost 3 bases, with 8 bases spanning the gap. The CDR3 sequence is CASSPYLYEQYF. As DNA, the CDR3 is TGTGCCAGCAGTCCCTACCTCTACGAGCAGTACTTC.

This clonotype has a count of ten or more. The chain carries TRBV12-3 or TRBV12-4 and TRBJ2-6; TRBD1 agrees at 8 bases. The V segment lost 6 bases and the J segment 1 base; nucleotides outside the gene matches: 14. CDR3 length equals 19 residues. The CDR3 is CASSTRRDRLLSGANVLTF. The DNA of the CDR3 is TGTGCCAGCAGCACCCGGCGGGACAGGTTATTATCTGGGGCCAACGTCCTGACTTTC.

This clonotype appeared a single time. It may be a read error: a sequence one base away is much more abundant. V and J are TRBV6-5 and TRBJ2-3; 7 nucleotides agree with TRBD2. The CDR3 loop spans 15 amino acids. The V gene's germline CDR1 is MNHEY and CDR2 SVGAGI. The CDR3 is CASSPSLAVTATQYF. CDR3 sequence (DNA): TGTGCCAGCAGTCCATCCCTAGCGGTCACAGCTACGCAGTATTTT.

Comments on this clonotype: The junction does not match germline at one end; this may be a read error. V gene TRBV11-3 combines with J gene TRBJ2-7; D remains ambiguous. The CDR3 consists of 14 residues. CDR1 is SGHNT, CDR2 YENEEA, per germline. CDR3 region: CASSWGKASYEQCF. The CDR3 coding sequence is TGTGCCAGCAGCTGGGGAAAGGCCAGCTACGAGCAATGCTTC.

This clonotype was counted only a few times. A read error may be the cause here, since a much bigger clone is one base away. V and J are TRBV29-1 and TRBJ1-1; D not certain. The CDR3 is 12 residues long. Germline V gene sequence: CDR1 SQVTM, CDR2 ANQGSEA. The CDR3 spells CSARVLNTDAFF. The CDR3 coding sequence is TGCAGCGCCCGGGTACTGAACACTGATGCTTTCTTT.

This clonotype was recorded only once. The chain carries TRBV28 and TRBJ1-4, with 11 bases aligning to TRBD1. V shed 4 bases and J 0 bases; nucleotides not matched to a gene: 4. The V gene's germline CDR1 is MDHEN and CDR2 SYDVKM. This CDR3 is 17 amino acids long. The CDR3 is CASSYPGQGATNEKLFF. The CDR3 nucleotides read TGTGCCAGCAGTTACCCGGGACAGGGGGCAACTAATGAAAAACTGTTTTTT.

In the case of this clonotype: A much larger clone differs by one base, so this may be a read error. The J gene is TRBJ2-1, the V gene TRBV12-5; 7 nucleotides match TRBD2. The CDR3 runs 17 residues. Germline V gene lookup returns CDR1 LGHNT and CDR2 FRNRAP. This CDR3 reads CASGSSGVAGGYNGQFF. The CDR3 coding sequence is TGTGCTAGTGGTTCCTCTGGGGTAGCGGGTGGTTACAATGGGCAGTTCTTC. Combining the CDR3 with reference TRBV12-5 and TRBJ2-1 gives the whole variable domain DARVTQTPRHKVTEMGQEVTMRCQPILGHNTVFWYRQTMMQGLELLAYFRNRAPLDDSGMPKDRFSAEMPDATLATLKIQPSEPRDSAVYFCASGSSGVAGGYNGQFFGPGTRLTVL.

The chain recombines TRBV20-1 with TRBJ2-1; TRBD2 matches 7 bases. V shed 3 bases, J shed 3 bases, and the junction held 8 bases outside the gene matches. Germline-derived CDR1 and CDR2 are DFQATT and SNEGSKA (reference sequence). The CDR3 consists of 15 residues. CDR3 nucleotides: TGCAGTGCTAGGGCTGGACTAGAAAGCTACAATGAGCAGTTCTTC. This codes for CSARAGLESYNEQFF.

This CDR3 reads CASIQGLVPYEQYF. The CDR3 DNA is TGCGCCAGCATCCAAGGACTAGTCCCGTACGAGCAGTACTTC. The chain combines TRBV5-1 with TRBJ2-7; 7 positions match TRBD2. This CDR3 is 14 amino acids long. Losses at the gene ends were 6 bases for V and 4 bases for J; bases not matched to a gene: 10. Germline V CDR1 and CDR2: SGHRS, YFSETQ.

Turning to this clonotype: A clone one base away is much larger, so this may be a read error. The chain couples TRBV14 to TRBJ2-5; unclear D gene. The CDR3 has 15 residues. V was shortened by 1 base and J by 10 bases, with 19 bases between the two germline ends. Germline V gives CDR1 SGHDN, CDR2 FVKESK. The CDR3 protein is CASSQVVGATKIQYF. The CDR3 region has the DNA TGTGCCAGCAGCCAAGTCGTAGGAGCCACAAAGATCCAGTACTTC.

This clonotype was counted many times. The CDR3 protein is CASSLETSPGRETQYF. CDR3 nucleotides: TGTGCCAGCAGCTTGGAAACCTCCCCGGGACGGGAGACCCAGTACTTC. V usage is TRBV5-4 and J usage is TRBJ2-5; D tentatively fits TRBD1 or TRBD2 (5 bases each). This CDR3 is 16 amino acids long. Between the trimmed V and J ends, which lost 0 bases and 5 bases, there was a span of 17 bases. Germline CDR1 is SGHNT and CDR2 is YYREEE (reference sequence). The full variable domain, with the rest looked up from reference TRBV5-4 and TRBJ2-5, is ETGVTQSPTHLIKTRGQQVTLRCSSQSGHNTVSWYQQALGQGPQFIFQYYREEENGRGNFPPRFSGLQFPNYSSELNVNALELDDSALYLCASSLETSPGRETQYFGPGTRLLVL.

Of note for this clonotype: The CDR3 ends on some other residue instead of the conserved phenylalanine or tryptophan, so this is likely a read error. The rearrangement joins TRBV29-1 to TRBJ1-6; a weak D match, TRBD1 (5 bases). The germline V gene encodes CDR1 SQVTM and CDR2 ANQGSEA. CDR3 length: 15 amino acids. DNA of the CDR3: TGCAGCCTTGCAGTAGGGGCGTCAAATAACTCACCCCTCCACATT. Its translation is CSLAVGASNNSPLHI.

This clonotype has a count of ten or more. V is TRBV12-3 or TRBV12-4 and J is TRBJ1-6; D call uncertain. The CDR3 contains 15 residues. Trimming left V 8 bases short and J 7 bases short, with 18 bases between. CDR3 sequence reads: CASASPTAPNSPLHF. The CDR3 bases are TGTGCCAGCGCCTCCCCGACGGCGCCGAATTCACCCCTCCACTTT.

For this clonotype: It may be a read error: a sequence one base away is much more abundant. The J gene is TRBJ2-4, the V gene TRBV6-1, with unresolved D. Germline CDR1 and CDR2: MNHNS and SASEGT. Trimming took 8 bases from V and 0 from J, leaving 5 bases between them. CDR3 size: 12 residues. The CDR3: CASEVAKNIQYF. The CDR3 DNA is TGTGCCAGCGAGGTAGCCAAAAACATTCAGTACTTC.

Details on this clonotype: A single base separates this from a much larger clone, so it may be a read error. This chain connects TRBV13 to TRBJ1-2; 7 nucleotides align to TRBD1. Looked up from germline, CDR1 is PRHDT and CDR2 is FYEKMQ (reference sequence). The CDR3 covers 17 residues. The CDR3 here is CASSKKDGTASNYDYTF. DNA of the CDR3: TGTGCCAGCAGCAAAAAAGACGGGACAGCTTCTAACTATGACTACACCTTC.

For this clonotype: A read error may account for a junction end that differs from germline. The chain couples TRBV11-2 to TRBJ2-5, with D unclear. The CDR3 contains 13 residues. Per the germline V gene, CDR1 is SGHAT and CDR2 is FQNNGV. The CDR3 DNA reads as TGTACCAGCAGCCCCAGCTTCTTGGAGACCCAGTACTTT. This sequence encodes CTSSPSFLETQYF.

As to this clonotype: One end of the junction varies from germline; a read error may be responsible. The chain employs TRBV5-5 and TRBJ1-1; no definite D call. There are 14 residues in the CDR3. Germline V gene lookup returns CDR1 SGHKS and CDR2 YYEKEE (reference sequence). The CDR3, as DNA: TGTGCCAGCAGCTTGGAGCAGAGGAACGCTGAAGCTTTCTTT. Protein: CASSLEQRNAEAFF.

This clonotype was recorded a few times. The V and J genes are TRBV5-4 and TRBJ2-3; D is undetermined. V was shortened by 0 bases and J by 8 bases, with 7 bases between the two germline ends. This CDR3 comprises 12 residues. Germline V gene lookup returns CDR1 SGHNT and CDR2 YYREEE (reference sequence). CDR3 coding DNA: TGTGCCAGCAGCTTGGATGGGGTTACGCAGTATTTT. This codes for CASSLDGVTQYF.

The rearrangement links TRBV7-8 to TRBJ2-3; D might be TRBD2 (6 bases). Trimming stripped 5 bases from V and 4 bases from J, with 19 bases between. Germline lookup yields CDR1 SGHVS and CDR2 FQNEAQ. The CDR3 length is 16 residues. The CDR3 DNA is TGTGCCAGCAGCCAACACACGGGAGCGGGCGCAGATACGCAGTATTTT. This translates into CASSQHTGAGADTQYF.

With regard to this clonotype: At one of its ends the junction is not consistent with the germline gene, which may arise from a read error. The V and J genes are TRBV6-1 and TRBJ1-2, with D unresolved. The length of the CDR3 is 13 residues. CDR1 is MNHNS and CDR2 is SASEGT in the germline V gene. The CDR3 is CASSEGRRDGYTF. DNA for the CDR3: TGTGCCAGCAGTGAAGGACGAAGAGATGGCTACACCTTT.

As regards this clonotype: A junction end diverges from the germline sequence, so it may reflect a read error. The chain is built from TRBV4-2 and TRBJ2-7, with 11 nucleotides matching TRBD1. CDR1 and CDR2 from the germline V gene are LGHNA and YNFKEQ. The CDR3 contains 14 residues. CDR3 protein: CASGQGQGDYEQYF. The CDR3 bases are TGTGCCAGCGGCCAGGGACAGGGGGACTACGAGCAGTACTTC.

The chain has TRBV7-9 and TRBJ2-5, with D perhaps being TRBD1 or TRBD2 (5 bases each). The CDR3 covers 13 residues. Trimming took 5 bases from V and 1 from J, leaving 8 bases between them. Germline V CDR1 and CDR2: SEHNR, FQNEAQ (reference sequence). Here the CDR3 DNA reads TGTGCCAGCAGCGGGACCGCCCAAGAGACCCAGTACTTC. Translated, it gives CASSGTAQETQYF.

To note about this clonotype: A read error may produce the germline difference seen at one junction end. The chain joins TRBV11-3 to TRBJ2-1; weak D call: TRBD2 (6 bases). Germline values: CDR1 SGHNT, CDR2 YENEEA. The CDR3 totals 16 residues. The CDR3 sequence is CASSPIAALSHNEQFF. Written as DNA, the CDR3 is TGCGCCAGCTCGCCTATAGCGGCCCTTAGCCACAATGAGCAGTTCTTC.